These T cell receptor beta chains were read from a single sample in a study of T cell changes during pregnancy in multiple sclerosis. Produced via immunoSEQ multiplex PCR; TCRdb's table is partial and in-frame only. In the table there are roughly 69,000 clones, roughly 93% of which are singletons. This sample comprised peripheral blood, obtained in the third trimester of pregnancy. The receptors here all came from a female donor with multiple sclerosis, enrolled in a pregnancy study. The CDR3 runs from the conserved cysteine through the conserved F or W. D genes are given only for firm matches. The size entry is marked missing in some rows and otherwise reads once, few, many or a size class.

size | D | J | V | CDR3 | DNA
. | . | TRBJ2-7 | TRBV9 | CASSVATSVGEQYF | TGTGCCAGCAGCGTAGCTACTAGTGTGGGGGAGCAGTACTTC
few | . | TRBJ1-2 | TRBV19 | CASSIRGDEDGYTF | TGTGCCAGTAGTATACGGGGGGATGAGGATGGCTACACCTTC
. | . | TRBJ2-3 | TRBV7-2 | CASSLAGGNTDTQYF | TGTGCCAGCAGCTTAGCGGGGGGAAACACAGATACGCAGTATTTT
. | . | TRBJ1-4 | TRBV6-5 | CASSPRDIGYEKLFF | TGTGCCAGCAGTCCCCGGGACATAGGGTATGAAAAACTGTTTTTT
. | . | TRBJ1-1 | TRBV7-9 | CASSSPIKPAFF | TGTGCCAGCAGCTCACCAATTAAGCCAGCTTTCTTT
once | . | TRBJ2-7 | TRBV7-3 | CASSLTPTGPGEQYF | TGTGCCAGCAGCTTAACCCCCACAGGGCCGGGCGAGCAGTACTTC
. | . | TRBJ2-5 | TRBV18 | CASSPRQPGSQYF | TGTGCCAGCTCACCGAGACAGCCCGGGTCCCAGTACTTC
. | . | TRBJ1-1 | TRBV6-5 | CASSYSRSGPTEAFF | TGTGCCAGCAGTTACTCCCGTAGCGGGCCTACTGAAGCTTTCTTT
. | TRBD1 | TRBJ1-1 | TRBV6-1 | CASSEWTGESEAFF | TGTGCCAGCAGTGAGTGGACAGGGGAGTCTGAAGCTTTCTTT
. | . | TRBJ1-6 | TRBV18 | CASSPSGDDSPLHF | TGTGCCAGCTCACCGTCAGGGGACGATTCACCCCTCCACTTT
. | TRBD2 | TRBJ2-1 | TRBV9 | CASSSLPGTSGDEQFF | TGTGCCAGCAGCTCACTCCCCGGGACTAGCGGCGATGAGCAGTTCTTC
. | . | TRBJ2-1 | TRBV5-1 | CASSGHSRAGSYNEQFF | TGCGCCAGCAGCGGACACTCTAGGGCGGGATCCTACAATGAGCAGTTCTTC
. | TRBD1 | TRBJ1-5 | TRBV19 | CARSASRGRSNQPQHF | TGTGCCAGATCCGCCTCTAGGGGGCGCAGCAATCAGCCCCAGCATTTT
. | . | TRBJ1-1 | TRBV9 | CASSEAGLNTEAFF | TGTGCCAGCAGCGAGGCAGGGTTGAACACTGAAGCTTTCTTT
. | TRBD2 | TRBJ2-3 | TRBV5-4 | CASSLGSSGGLQYF | TGTGCCAGCAGCTTGGGGTCTAGCGGGGGGCTGCAGTATTTT
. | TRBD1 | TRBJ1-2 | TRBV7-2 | CASSQDRGYYGYTF | TGTGCCAGCAGCCAAGACAGGGGGTACTATGGCTACACCTTC
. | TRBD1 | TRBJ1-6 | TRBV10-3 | CAISAKAGDRGLSSPLHF | TGTGCCATCAGTGCCAAGGCGGGGGACAGGGGGCTTAGTTCACCCCTCCACTTT
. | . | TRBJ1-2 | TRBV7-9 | CASSLDGGSYGYTF | TGTGCCAGCTCACTGGACGGCGGGAGCTATGGCTACACCTTC
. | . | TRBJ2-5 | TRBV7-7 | CASSPGRFGGTQYF | TGTGCTAGCAGCCCCGGCAGGTTCGGGGGAACCCAGTACTTC
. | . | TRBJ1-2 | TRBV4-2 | CASSQEGGLTPRAYGYTF | TGTGCCAGCAGCCAAGAGGGGGGGTTGACCCCCCGTGCTTATGGCTACACCTTC
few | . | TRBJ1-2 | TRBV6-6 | CASSPGNYGYTF | TGTGCCAGCAGTCCCGGGAACTATGGCTACACCTTC
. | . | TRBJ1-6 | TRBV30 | CAWSGGNRALHF | TGTGCCTGGAGTGGCGGGAATAGGGCCCTCCACTTT
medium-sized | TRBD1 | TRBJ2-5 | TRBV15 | CATSRDPTGVETQYF | TGTGCCACCAGCAGAGACCCCACAGGGGTAGAGACCCAGTACTTC
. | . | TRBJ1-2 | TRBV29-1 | CSWEMAGGYTF | TGCAGCTGGGAGATGGCGGGGGGCTACACCTTC
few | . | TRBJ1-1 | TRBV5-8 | CASSLIWIRRTEAFF | TGTGCCAGCAGCTTGATTTGGATAAGGAGGACTGAAGCTTTCTTT
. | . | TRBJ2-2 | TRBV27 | CASSPLGTGNTGELFF | TGTGCCAGCAGCCCCTTAGGGACTGGGAACACCGGGGAGCTGTTTTTT
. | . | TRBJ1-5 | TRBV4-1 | CASSQVANSNQPQHF | TGCGCCAGCAGCCAAGTAGCGAATAGCAATCAGCCCCAGCATTTT
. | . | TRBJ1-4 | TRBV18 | CASSPFEVSTNEKLFF | TGTGCCAGCTCACCATTTGAGGTTTCAACTAATGAAAAACTGTTTTTT
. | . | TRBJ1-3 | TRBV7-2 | CASSLMQERPSGNTIYF | TGTGCCAGCAGCTTAATGCAGGAACGACCCTCTGGAAACACCATATATTTT
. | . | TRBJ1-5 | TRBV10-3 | CAISDVVGGPQHF | TGTGCCATCAGTGATGTGGTAGGGGGGCCCCAGCATTTT
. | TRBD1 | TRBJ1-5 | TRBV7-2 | CASSPRGQDNQPQHF | TGTGCCAGCAGCCCCAGAGGACAGGATAATCAGCCCCAGCATTTT
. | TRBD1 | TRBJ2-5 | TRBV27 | CASSYARGGGETQYF | TGTGCCAGCAGCTACGCCCGAGGGGGCGGAGAGACCCAGTACTTC
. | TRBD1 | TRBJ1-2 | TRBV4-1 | CASSQRQGLGYGYTF | TGCGCCAGCAGCCAACGACAGGGGTTGGGCTATGGCTACACCTTC
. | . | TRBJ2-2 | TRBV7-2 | CASSSPYAGNTGELFF | TGTGCCAGCAGCTCCCCCTACGCAGGGAACACCGGGGAGCTGTTTTTT
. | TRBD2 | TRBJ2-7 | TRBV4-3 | CASSQGGGRGAYEQYF | TGCGCCAGCAGCCAAGGGGGGGGACGGGGAGCCTACGAGCAGTACTTC
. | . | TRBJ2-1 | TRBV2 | CASTYDSYNEQFF | TGTGCCAGCACCTACGACTCCTACAATGAGCAGTTCTTC
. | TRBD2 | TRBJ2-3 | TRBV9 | CASSSSSLAGDTDTQYF | TGTGCCAGCAGCTCTAGTAGCCTAGCGGGGGATACAGATACGCAGTATTTT
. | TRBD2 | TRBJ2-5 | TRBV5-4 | CASSFLSGGAGETQYF | TGTGCCAGCAGCTTCCTTAGCGGGGGGGCGGGGGAGACCCAGTACTTC
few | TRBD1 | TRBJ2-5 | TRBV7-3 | CASSPTGLQETQYF | TGTGCCAGCAGCCCGACAGGGCTTCAAGAGACCCAGTACTTC
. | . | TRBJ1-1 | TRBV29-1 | CSVGSIDTEAFF | TGCAGCGTTGGTTCAATAGACACTGAAGCTTTCTTT
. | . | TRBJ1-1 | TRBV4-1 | CASSQDNRAGRSEAFF | TGCGCCAGCAGCCAAGATAATAGGGCAGGGCGGTCTGAAGCTTTCTTT
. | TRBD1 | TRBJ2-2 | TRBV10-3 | CATRPGQGTGELFF | TGTGCCACCAGGCCGGGACAGGGAACCGGGGAGCTGTTTTTT
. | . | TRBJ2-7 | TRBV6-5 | CASSYWQGYEQYF | TGTGCCAGCAGTTACTGGCAGGGGTACGAGCAGTACTTC
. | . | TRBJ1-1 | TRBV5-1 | CASSLGVITEAFF | TGCGCCAGCAGCTTAGGGGTAATCACTGAAGCTTTCTTT
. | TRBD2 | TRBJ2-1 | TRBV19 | CASRNRAGGNNEQFF | TGTGCCAGTAGAAATCGGGCGGGGGGGAACAATGAGCAGTTCTTC
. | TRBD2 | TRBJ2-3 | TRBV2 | CASSTGTSGPTDTQYF | TGTGCCAGCAGTACCGGGACTAGCGGCCCCACAGATACGCAGTATTTT
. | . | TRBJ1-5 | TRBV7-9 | CASSFTGFYEPQHF | TGTGCCAGCAGCTTCACAGGGTTTTACGAGCCCCAGCATTTT
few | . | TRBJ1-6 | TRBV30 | CAWSMGWGAPLHF | TGTGCCTGGAGTATGGGGTGGGGCGCACCCCTCCACTTT